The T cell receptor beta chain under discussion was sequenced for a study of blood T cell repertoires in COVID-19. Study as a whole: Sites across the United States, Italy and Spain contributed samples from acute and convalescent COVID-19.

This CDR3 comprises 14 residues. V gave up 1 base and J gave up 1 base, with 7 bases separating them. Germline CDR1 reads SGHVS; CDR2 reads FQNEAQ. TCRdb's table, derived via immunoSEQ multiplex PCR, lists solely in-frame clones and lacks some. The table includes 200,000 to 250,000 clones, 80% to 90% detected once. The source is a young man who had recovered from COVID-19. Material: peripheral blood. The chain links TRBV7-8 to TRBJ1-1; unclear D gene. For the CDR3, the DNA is TGTGCCAGCAGCTTAGGGTGGGCGAACACTGAAGCTTTCTTT. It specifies CASSLGWANTEAFF.